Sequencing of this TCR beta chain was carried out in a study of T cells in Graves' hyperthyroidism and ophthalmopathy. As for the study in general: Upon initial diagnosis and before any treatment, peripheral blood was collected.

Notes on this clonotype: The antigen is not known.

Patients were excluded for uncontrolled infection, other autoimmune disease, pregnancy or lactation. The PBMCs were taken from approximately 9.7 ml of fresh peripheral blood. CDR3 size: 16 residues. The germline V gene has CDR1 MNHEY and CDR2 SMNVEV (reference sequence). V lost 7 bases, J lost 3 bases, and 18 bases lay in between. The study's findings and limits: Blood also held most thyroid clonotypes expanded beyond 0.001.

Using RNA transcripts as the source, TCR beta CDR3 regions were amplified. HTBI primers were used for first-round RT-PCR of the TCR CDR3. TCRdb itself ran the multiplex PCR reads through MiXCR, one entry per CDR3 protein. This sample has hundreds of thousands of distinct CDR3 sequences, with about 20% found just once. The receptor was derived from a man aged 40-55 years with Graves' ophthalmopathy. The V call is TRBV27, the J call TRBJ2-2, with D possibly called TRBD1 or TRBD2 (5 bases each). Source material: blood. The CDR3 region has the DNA TGTGCCAGCAAAGGAGGTCGGCAGGGTTACACCGGGGAGCTGTTTTTT. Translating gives CASKGGRQGYTGELFF.